These 25 T cell receptor beta chains were sequenced from one sample in a study of PD-1 blockade in classical Hodgkin lymphoma. Time point reported: cycle 4 day 1 (C4D1), after 6 weeks of nivolumab. Relapses following autologous stem cell transplantation were seen in all patients, with brentuximab vedotin exposure varying. The method was immunoSEQ multiplex PCR; TCRdb's version includes in-frame clones alone and lacks a portion of them. The sample comprises about 33,000 clones, about 70% of which are singletons, and 3.9% rests with the top ten. The sequences come from peripheral blood mononuclear cells (PBMCs), collected before the fourth cycle of nivolumab. The receptors shown here come from a human donor with classical Hodgkin lymphoma.

This clone was picked up one time. The genes are TRBV7-9 and TRBJ1-5; the D gene is possibly TRBD1 (5 bases). V lost 4 bases and J lost 5, with 6 bases in between. Per the germline V gene, CDR1 is SEHNR and CDR2 is FQNEAQ (reference sequence). The CDR3 has 12 residues. The CDR3 loop reads CASSWGDQPQHF. The CDR3 bases are TGTGCCAGCAGCTGGGGGGATCAGCCCCAGCATTTT.

The chain links TRBV4-3 to TRBJ1-2; D might be TRBD1 (5 bases). This CDR3 has 15 residues. The V gene lost 0 bases and the J gene lost 4 bases, with 12 bases spanning the gap. Germline lookup yields CDR1 LGHNA and CDR2 YSLEER. The CDR3 DNA follows: TGCGCCAGCAGCCAAGATCTGGGGCCGACCTATGGCTACACCTTC. This encodes CASSQDLGPTYGYTF.

Comment on this clone: An end of the junction does not agree with germline; a read error may underlie this. V is TRBV13 and J is TRBJ1-1; a weak D match, TRBD1 (6 bases). CDR3 length: 15 residues. Germline V gene data show CDR1 as PRHDT and CDR2 as FYEKMQ (reference sequence). The CDR3 sequence: CASSLERGFETKAFF. CDR3 DNA sequence: TGCGCCAGCAGCTTAGAAAGGGGGTTTGAGACTAAAGCTTTCTTT.

The chain uses TRBV7-9 and TRBJ1-1, with a possible D match to TRBD1 (5 bases). The V gene lost 5 bases and the J gene lost 1 base, with 14 bases spanning the gap. The CDR3 contains 15 residues. Per the germline V gene, CDR1 is SEHNR and CDR2 is FQNEAQ (reference sequence). CDR3 sequence reads: CASSQGRYGNTEAFF. CDR3 bases: TGTGCCAGCAGCCAGGGACGTTATGGGAACACTGAAGCTTTCTTT.

The J gene is TRBJ2-3, the V gene TRBV7-3; the D gene is possibly TRBD2 (6 bases). CDR1 SGHTA and CDR2 FQGTGA come from the germline V gene. The V end was cut by 2 bases, the J end by 3 bases, with 12 bases between. The CDR3 length is 15 residues. The DNA for the CDR3 is TGTGCCAGCAGCTTAGGGGGAGGTAAAACAGATACGCAGTATTTT. Residues: CASSLGGGKTDTQYF.

The chain has TRBV7-2 and TRBJ1-2; D is ambiguous. Germline CDR1 reads SGHTA; CDR2 reads FQGNSA. CDR3 length equals 14 residues. V was clipped by 6 bases and J by 0 bases, with 11 bases between them. CDR3 sequence: CASSRDLANYGYTF. CDR3 nucleotides: TGTGCCAGCAGTCGTGACTTAGCTAACTATGGCTACACCTTC.

This chain connects TRBV5-5 to TRBJ2-7, with 11 bases that match TRBD1. The CDR3 is 15 amino acids. The germline V gene has CDR1 SGHKS and CDR2 YYEKEE (reference sequence). V was pared by 4 bases and J by 3 bases, with 6 bases of the junction left unmatched. The CDR3 bases are TGTGCCAGCAGCGGGGAGGGACAGGGGGACTACGAGCAGTACTTC. Amino acid sequence: CASSGEGQGDYEQYF.

This clone is deemed medium-sized. The chain has TRBV5-6 and TRBJ1-1; TRBD1 aligns across 7 bases. J lost 1 base, V lost 4 bases, and 7 bases had no gene match. CDR1 and CDR2 (germline): SGHDT, YYEEEE. The length of the CDR3 is 15 residues. CDR3 loop: CASSMGTAGNTEAFF. CDR3 coding DNA: TGTGCCAGCAGCATGGGGACAGCGGGGAACACTGAAGCTTTCTTT.

The chain employs TRBV5-4 and TRBJ2-2; TRBD2 matches at 10 bases. Germline assignment: CDR1 SGHNT and CDR2 YYREEE (reference sequence). V trimming: 1 base; J trimming: 6 bases; junction bases outside the gene matches: 12. The CDR3 covers 18 residues. The CDR3 DNA reads as TGTGCCAGCAGCTTGTTCTCCCCTAGCGGGAGAGTCGCCGGGGAGCTGTTTTTT. Amino acid sequence: CASSLFSPSGRVAGELFF.

In its sample, this clone was seen once. J is TRBJ2-5 and V is TRBV28; 8 positions match TRBD2. From germline, CDR1 is MDHEN and CDR2 SYDVKM. Trimming at V came to 5 bases and at J to 5 bases, leaving 7 bases not matched to a gene. The CDR3 is 14 residues long. The CDR3 DNA reads as TGTGCCAGCAGTCCCCGCGGGGGGCTTGAGACCCAGTACTTC. It codes for CASSPRGGLETQYF.

Notes on this clone: One junction end does not reproduce the germline sequence, and a read error may be involved. The CDR3 region has the DNA TGTGCCAGCAGAGAAGGTGGGGACGAGCAGTACTTC. It codes for CASREGGDEQYF. The chain joins TRBV6-1 to TRBJ2-7; no firm D call. The CDR3 covers 12 residues. Germline V gives CDR1 MNHNS, CDR2 SASEGT.

The chain uses TRBV7-9 and TRBJ1-4, with D unclear. Looked up from germline, CDR1 is SEHNR and CDR2 is FQNEAQ (reference sequence). The V and J ends lost 1 base and 6 bases respectively, with 9 bases between them. The length of the CDR3 is 14 residues. The CDR3 loop reads CASSLVEAYEKLFF. The CDR3 DNA is TGTGCCAGCAGCTTAGTAGAGGCCTATGAAAAACTGTTTTTT.

This clone was counted only a few times. The genes are TRBV28 and TRBJ2-3, with TRBD2 matching over 11 bases. The germline V gene encodes CDR1 MDHEN and CDR2 SYDVKM. Losses at the gene ends were 2 bases for V and 1 base for J; bases not matched to a gene: 8. This CDR3 has 18 residues. In DNA form, the CDR3 reads TGTGCCAGCAGTTTAGAACTAGCGGGAGTCGAACGCACAGATACGCAGTATTTT. Translating gives CASSLELAGVERTDTQYF.

The chain links TRBV9 to TRBJ2-7; the D gene is possibly TRBD1 (6 bases). Trimming left V 2 bases short and J 5 bases short, with 14 bases between. The CDR3 covers 14 residues. Germline assignment: CDR1 SGDLS and CDR2 YYNGEE. This chain's CDR3 is CASSVTGSPHEQYF. The DNA for the CDR3 is TGTGCCAGCAGCGTCACAGGGAGCCCCCACGAGCAGTACTTC.

This sequence joins TRBV5-4 and TRBJ2-1, with TRBD1 identical over 9 bases. The germline CDR1 and CDR2 sequences are SGHNT and YYREEE (reference sequence). J lost 6 bases, V lost 2 bases, and 6 bases had no gene match. The CDR3 has 15 amino acids. CDR3 sequence reads: CASSLQGARINEQFF. The CDR3 DNA sequence: TGTGCCAGCAGCTTACAGGGGGCTAGGATCAATGAGCAGTTCTTC.

The J gene is TRBJ2-3, the V gene TRBV29-1, with D possibly matching TRBD1 (6 bases). The CDR3 spans 14 residues. Trimming cost V 5 bases and J 5 bases, with 17 bases left between them. Germline V lookup: CDR1 SQVTM, CDR2 ANQGSEA. DNA for the CDR3: TGCAGCGTTAAACAGGGCCGCATCGTAGATACGCAGTATTTT. Protein sequence: CSVKQGRIVDTQYF.

The chain employs TRBV7-9 and TRBJ1-2; TRBD1 agrees at 7 bases. Per the germline V gene, CDR1 is SEHNR and CDR2 is FQNEAQ (reference sequence). The CDR3 spans 13 residues. Germline trimming cut 5 bases from V and 5 bases from J; bases unmatched to any gene: 5. DNA for the CDR3: TGTGCCAGCAGCCCGGGACAGCGGTATGGCTACACCTTC. This translates into CASSPGQRYGYTF.

Turning to this clone: The junction and the germline gene differ at one end; a read error may be behind it. The chain has TRBV27 and TRBJ2-7; D is tentatively TRBD1 or TRBD2 (5 bases each). The CDR3 is 12 residues long. CDR1 is MNHEY and CDR2 is SMNVEV in the germline V gene (reference sequence). The CDR3 DNA reads as TGCGAGACGAGGGGCGACTCCTACGAGCAGTACTTC. Its translation: CETRGDSYEQYF.

The sample holds one count of this clone. The chain couples TRBV5-6 to TRBJ2-7, with 9 bases identical to TRBD1. With 0 bases clipped from V and 6 bases from J, the junction kept 7 bases outside the gene matches. This CDR3 is built from 15 residues. Germline lookup yields CDR1 SGHDT and CDR2 YYEEEE. CDR3 sequence reads: CASSLGQGVGREQYF. Here the CDR3 DNA reads TGTGCCAGCAGCTTGGGACAGGGGGTAGGTCGCGAGCAGTACTTC.

The chain couples TRBV6-6 to TRBJ1-1; 8 bases fit TRBD1. The CDR3 spans 15 residues. V lost 0 bases, J lost 7 bases, and 7 bases stayed unmatched. The germline V gene encodes CDR1 MNHNY and CDR2 SVGAGI (reference sequence). The CDR3 spells CASSYSLTGAVEAFF. The CDR3 nucleotides are TGTGCCAGCAGTTACTCCTTGACAGGGGCTGTTGAAGCTTTCTTT.

The chain carries TRBV11-2 and TRBJ1-1, with 7 bases aligning to TRBD1. V lost 0 bases to trimming and J lost 0 bases; unmatched junction nucleotides: 10. The CDR3 consists of 18 residues. Germline CDR1 is SGHAT and CDR2 is FQNNGV. Written as DNA, the CDR3 is TGTGCCAGCAGCTTAGATAGGGGGCTCGGGACAGTGAACACTGAAGCTTTCTTT. It yields the protein CASSLDRGLGTVNTEAFF.

The CDR3: CASSGGTGNTGELFF. The CDR3 bases are TGCGCCAGCAGCGGGGGGACAGGGAACACCGGGGAGCTGTTTTTT. The chain combines TRBV5-1 with TRBJ2-2; TRBD1 matches 8 bases. Germline CDR1 and CDR2: SGHRS and YFSETQ. The CDR3 loop spans 15 amino acids. J was trimmed by 1 base and V by 4 bases; bases with no gene match: 3.

The V and J genes are TRBV5-5 and TRBJ2-2; D is unclear. Trimming pared 0 bases from V and 5 bases from J, leaving 11 bases between. The CDR3 consists of 15 residues. CDR1 is SGHKS and CDR2 is YYEKEE in the germline V gene (reference sequence). CDR3 protein: CASSLAPAQTGELFF. In DNA form, the CDR3 reads TGTGCCAGCAGCTTGGCGCCGGCGCAGACCGGGGAGCTGTTTTTT.

DNA for the CDR3: TGTGCCAGCAGCGAGGAGGGACTAGCGGACAATGAGCAGTTCTTC. Its protein product is CASSEEGLADNEQFF. The chain carries TRBV2 and TRBJ2-1, with TRBD2 identical over 11 bases. The V and J ends lost 6 bases and 5 bases, in that order; junction bases with no gene match: 6. Germline assignment: CDR1 SNHLY and CDR2 FYNNEI. This CDR3 contains 15 residues.

This clone was seen more than once but under ten times. The CDR3 here is CASRPLKALVPYEQYF. CDR3 bases: TGCGCCAGCAGGCCCCTCAAGGCGCTGGTCCCCTACGAGCAGTACTTC. The chain recombines TRBV10-2 with TRBJ2-7, with D uncertain. V was shortened by 6 bases and J by 2 bases, with 20 bases between the two germline ends. CDR1 is WSHSY, CDR2 SAAADI, per germline. The CDR3 is made up of 16 amino acids.